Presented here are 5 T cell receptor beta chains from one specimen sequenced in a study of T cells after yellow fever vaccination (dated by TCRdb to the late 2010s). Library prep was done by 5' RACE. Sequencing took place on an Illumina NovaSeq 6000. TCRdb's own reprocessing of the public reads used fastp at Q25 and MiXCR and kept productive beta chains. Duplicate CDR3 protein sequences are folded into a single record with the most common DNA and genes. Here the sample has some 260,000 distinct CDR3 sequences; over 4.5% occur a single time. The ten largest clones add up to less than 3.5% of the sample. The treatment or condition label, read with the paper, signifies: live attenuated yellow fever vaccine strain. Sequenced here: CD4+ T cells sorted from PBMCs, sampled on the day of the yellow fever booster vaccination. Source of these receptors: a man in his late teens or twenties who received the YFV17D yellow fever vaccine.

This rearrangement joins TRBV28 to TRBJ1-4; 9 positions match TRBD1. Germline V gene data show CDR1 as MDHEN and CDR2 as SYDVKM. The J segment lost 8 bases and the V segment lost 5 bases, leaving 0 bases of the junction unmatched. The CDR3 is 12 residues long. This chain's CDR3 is CASSGTGEKLFF. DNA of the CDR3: TGTGCCAGCAGTGGGACAGGGGAAAAACTGTTTTTT.

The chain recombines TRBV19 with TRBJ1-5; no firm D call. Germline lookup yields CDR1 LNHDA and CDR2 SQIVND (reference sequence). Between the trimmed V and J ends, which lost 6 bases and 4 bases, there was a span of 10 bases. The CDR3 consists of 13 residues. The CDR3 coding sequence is TGTGCCAGTAGCACACTTGGGAATCAGCCCCAGCATTTT. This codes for CASSTLGNQPQHF.

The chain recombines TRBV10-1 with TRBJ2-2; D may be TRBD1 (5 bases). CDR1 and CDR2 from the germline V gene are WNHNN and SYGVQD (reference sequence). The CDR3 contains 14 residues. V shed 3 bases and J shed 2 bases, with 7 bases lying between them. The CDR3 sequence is CASSEQVNTGELFF. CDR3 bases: TGCGCCAGCAGTGAACAGGTTAACACCGGGGAGCTGTTTTTT.

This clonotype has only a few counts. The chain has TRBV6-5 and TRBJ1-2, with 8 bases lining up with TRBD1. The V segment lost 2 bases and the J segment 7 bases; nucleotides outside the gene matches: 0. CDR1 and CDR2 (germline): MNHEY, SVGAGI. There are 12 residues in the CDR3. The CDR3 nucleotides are TGTGCCAGCAGTTACACAGGGGGTGGCTACACCTTC. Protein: CASSYTGGGYTF.

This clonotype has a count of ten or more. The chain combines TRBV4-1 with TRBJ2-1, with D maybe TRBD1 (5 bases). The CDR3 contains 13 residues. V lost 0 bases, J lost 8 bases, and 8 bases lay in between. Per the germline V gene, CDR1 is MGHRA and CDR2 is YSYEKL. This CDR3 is CASSQEPGYEQFF. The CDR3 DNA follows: TGCGCCAGCAGCCAAGAACCAGGGTATGAGCAGTTCTTC.